The rows below give T cell receptor beta chains drawn from one sample of a study of beta chain features in type 1 diabetes. Some clones are missing from TCRdb's copy, which holds only in-frame ones; the method was immunoSEQ multiplex PCR. The sample has some 290,000 clones; over 11% are singletons. Sample: naive CD4+ T cells from blood. Receptors were obtained from a young man with type 1 diabetes. CDR3s include the opening cysteine and the closing phenylalanine or tryptophan. The order of the fields is D gene, J gene, V gene, clone size, CDR3 protein, CDR3 DNA. A D gene is named only where the DNA matches it firmly. The size entry is marked missing in some rows and otherwise reads once, few, many or a size class.

>TRBD2|TRBJ2-5|TRBV11-1|few
CASSPRREGRETQYF
TGTGCCAGCAGCCCCCGGCGGGAGGGCCGCGAGACCCAGTACTTC
>TRBD2|TRBJ2-2|TRBV5-6|few
CASSFGRPNTGELFF
TGTGCCAGCAGCTTCGGGAGGCCAAACACCGGGGAGCTGTTTTTT
>-|TRBJ1-2|TRBV28|-
CASSLGRNYGYTF
TGTGCCAGCAGTTTGGGCAGGAACTATGGCTACACCTTC
>-|TRBJ2-6|TRBV30|-
CAWSVRGSGANVLTF
TGTGCCTGGAGTGTACGAGGCTCTGGGGCCAACGTCCTGACTTTC
>-|TRBJ1-4|TRBV9|-
CASSASTNEKLFF
TGTGCCAGCAGCGCATCAACTAATGAAAAACTGTTTTTT
>TRBD2|TRBJ2-7|TRBV18|few
CASSPGEPSGRYGSYEQYF
TGTGCCAGCTCACCAGGTGAGCCTAGCGGGAGATATGGTTCCTACGAGCAGTACTTC
>TRBD2|TRBJ2-1|TRBV9|-
CASGRGYNEQFF
TGTGCCAGCGGGAGGGGTTACAATGAGCAGTTCTTC
>-|TRBJ1-1|TRBV20-1|-
CSATRVSEAFF
TGCAGTGCTACCAGGGTATCTGAAGCTTTCTTT
>-|TRBJ1-2|TRBV5-1|-
CASSLERGSYGYTF
TGCGCCAGCAGCTTGGAAAGGGGGAGCTATGGCTACACCTTC
>-|TRBJ1-5|TRBV2|few
CASSRLGNQPQHF
TGTGCCAGCAGTCGGTTAGGCAATCAGCCCCAGCATTTT
>-|TRBJ1-1|TRBV28|-
CASTPDRNTEAFF
TGTGCCAGCACCCCCGACAGGAACACTGAAGCTTTCTTT
>-|TRBJ2-7|TRBV6-5|-
CASAVVDGEQYF
TGTGCCAGCGCGGTAGTCGACGGCGAGCAGTACTTC
>TRBD2|TRBJ2-5|TRBV27|few
CASSLAGTRQETQYF
TGTGCCAGCAGTTTAGCCGGGACTAGACAAGAGACCCAGTACTTC
>TRBD1|TRBJ2-7|TRBV18|few
CASSPTGVGAYEQYF
TGTGCCAGCTCACCTACAGGGGTGGGGGCCTACGAGCAGTACTTC
>-|TRBJ2-7|TRBV18|-
CASSFSSYEQYF
TGTGCCAGCTCATTCAGCTCCTACGAGCAGTACTTC
>TRBD2|TRBJ2-3|TRBV18|-
CASSPRPGGHADTQYF
TGTGCCAGCTCACCTCGCCCGGGAGGACACGCTGATACGCAGTATTTT
>TRBD2|TRBJ2-5|TRBV15|-
CATSRGGLAEETQYF
TGTGCCACCAGCAGAGGGGGACTAGCGGAAGAGACCCAGTACTTC
>-|TRBJ2-3|TRBV11-3|-
CASSKGLGDTQYF
TGTGCCAGCAGCAAGGGACTCGGAGATACGCAGTATTTT
>-|TRBJ1-4|TRBV27|-
CASSFWGGAEKLFF
TGTGCCAGCAGTTTTTGGGGAGGTGCTGAAAAACTGTTTTTT
>-|TRBJ2-1|TRBV29-1|-
CSAADVRSYNEQFF
TGCAGCGCTGCGGATGTGAGGAGTTACAATGAGCAGTTCTTC
>TRBD2|TRBJ2-3|TRBV29-1|-
CSVQTSGRVGDMQYF
TGCAGCGTCCAGACTAGCGGGAGAGTAGGAGATATGCAGTATTTT
>TRBD2|TRBJ2-1|TRBV2|-
CASSLAGTYNEQFF
TGTGCCAGCAGTCTAGCGGGTACCTACAATGAGCAGTTCTTC
>-|TRBJ2-7|TRBV7-2|-
CASSLRGRDEQYF
TGTGCCAGCAGCTTAAGGGGGAGGGACGAGCAGTACTTC
>TRBD2|TRBJ2-3|TRBV5-6|-
CASSRRLAGHTDTQYF
TGTGCCAGCAGCCGGCGACTAGCGGGACACACAGATACGCAGTATTTT
>TRBD2|TRBJ2-1|TRBV9|-
CASSPGLAVYNEQFF
TGTGCCAGCAGCCCGGGACTAGCGGTCTACAATGAGCAGTTCTTC